These 13 T cell receptor beta chains were sequenced from one sample in a study of blood T cell repertoires in COVID-19 (dated by TCRdb to 2019 to 2021). Library creation used the immunoSEQ multiplex PCR assay. The immuneACCESS repertoire file appears here via TCRdb, limited to in-frame rearrangements. These files lack a portion of the clones; in checked studies, under half of the deficit traces to unresolved V genes, and the cause of the others is not known. This sample gives about 250,000 clones in total; more than 70% of them show up just once. The ten largest account for approximately 2% of the sample. Sequencing used peripheral blood. The receptors derive from a middle-aged woman who had recovered from COVID-19.

The V and J genes are TRBV27 and TRBJ2-1, with 11 positions matching TRBD2. Per germline, CDR1 MNHEY and CDR2 SMNVEV (reference sequence). The length of the CDR3 is 15 residues. The V segment lost 5 bases and the J segment 6 bases; nucleotides outside the gene matches: 6. CDR3 nucleotide sequence: TGTGCCAGCAGTCCATCGACTAGCGGGGCCAATGAGCAGTTCTTC. Translation: CASSPSTSGANEQFF.

The chain links TRBV9 to TRBJ1-1, with D maybe TRBD1 (6 bases). From germline, CDR1 is SGDLS and CDR2 YYNGEE. There are 15 residues in the CDR3. Trimming cost V 4 bases and J 1 base, with 14 bases left between them. For the CDR3, the DNA is TGTGCCAGCAGCACCTCAACAGGGACGAACACTGAAGCTTTCTTT. Translating it yields CASSTSTGTNTEAFF.

This chain connects TRBV7-9 to TRBJ2-7; TRBD2 matches 8 bases. V trimming: 5 bases; J trimming: 3 bases; junction bases outside the gene matches: 9. Per germline, CDR1 SEHNR and CDR2 FQNEAQ (reference sequence). The CDR3 is 15 residues long. CDR3 sequence: CASSRTGGTLYEQYF. The CDR3 region has the DNA TGTGCCAGCAGCCGCACGGGGGGGACGCTCTACGAGCAGTACTTC.

The chain couples TRBV12-3 or TRBV12-4 to TRBJ2-2; perhaps TRBD2 as D (5 bases). This CDR3 is 13 amino acids long. V was cut by 7 bases and J by 5 bases, with 11 bases left in between. CDR3 in DNA: TGTGCCAGCAAGGGAGACGGAACCGGGGAGCTGTTTTTT. This translates into CASKGDGTGELFF.

The chain links TRBV5-4 to TRBJ2-5; 13 bases are a match to TRBD2. The CDR3 totals 15 residues. The V gene's germline CDR1 is SGHNT and CDR2 YYREEE (reference sequence). J lost 5 bases, V lost 3 bases, and 4 bases had no gene match. CDR3 nucleotide sequence: TGTGCCAGCAGCTGGACTAGCGGGAGAGGCGAGACCCAGTACTTC. This gives the protein CASSWTSGRGETQYF.

The V gene is TRBV12-2, the J gene TRBJ2-1; TRBD2, the table's D call, was not compared with the DNA. TRBV12-2 is a known pseudogene. CDR3 length: 17 amino acids. Here the CDR3 reads CASRFFPGLAGGNEQFF. The DNA of the CDR3 is TGTGCAAGTCGCTTTTTTCCGGGACTAGCGGGAGGGAATGAGCAGTTCTTC.

The V call is TRBV28, the J call TRBJ2-7, with D possibly being TRBD1 (6 bases). The CDR3 runs to 12 residues. The germline V gene encodes CDR1 MDHEN and CDR2 SYDVKM. V was shortened by 5 bases and J by 5 bases, with 10 bases between the two germline ends. CDR3 region: CASSPTGHEQYF. CDR3 bases: TGTGCCAGCAGTCCGACAGGTCACGAGCAGTACTTC.

This sequence joins TRBV27 and TRBJ2-5, with TRBD1 as a possible D gene (6 bases). Germline CDR1 and CDR2: MNHEY and SMNVEV (reference sequence). This CDR3 region has 13 residues. The germline V and J ends were trimmed by 6 bases and 2 bases, with 10 bases remaining between them. DNA for the CDR3: TGTGCCAGCAGGAACACAGGGCAAGAGACCCAGTACTTC. Translated: CASRNTGQETQYF.

This clone was found a few times. This sequence joins TRBV3-1 (or the pseudogene TRBV3-2) and TRBJ2-2; D perhaps matches TRBD1 (6 bases). The V gene's germline CDR1 is LGHDT and CDR2 YNNKEL (reference sequence). The CDR3 spans 16 residues. V lost 5 bases and J lost 0, with 13 bases in between. The CDR3 region is CASSGPRTANTGELFF. The DNA for the CDR3 is TGTGCCAGCAGCGGACCCCGGACAGCGAACACCGGGGAGCTGTTTTTT.

This chain connects TRBV7-9 to TRBJ1-4, with 7 bases lining up with TRBD1. The CDR3 has 18 residues. V dropped 5 bases and J dropped 0; count of bases not matched to a gene: 12. The V gene's germline CDR1 is SEHNR and CDR2 FQNEAQ (reference sequence). The CDR3 DNA reads TGTGCCAGCAGCCCATCGACAGGGCGCGTTCCAACTAATGAAAAACTGTTTTTT. Translation: CASSPSTGRVPTNEKLFF.

The gene calls are TRBV4-3 and TRBJ1-5; 7 bases are shared with TRBD1. The CDR3 has 15 residues. Germline CDR1 reads LGHNA; CDR2 reads YSLEER. V lost 5 bases to trimming and J lost 2 bases; unmatched junction nucleotides: 6. CDR3 coding DNA: TGCGCCAGCAGCTCCCACAGGGGAGGCAATCAGCCCCAGCATTTT. This codes for CASSSHRGGNQPQHF.

CDR3 loop: CASSLTRGTGVAGANVLTF. CDR3 DNA: TGTGCCAGCAGCCTTACCAGAGGGACAGGGGTGGCTGGGGCCAACGTCCTGACTTTC. The rearrangement links TRBV3-1 (or the pseudogene TRBV3-2) to TRBJ2-6; 10 positions agree with TRBD1. Germline V gene data show CDR1 as LGHDT and CDR2 as YNNKEL (reference sequence). The ends lost 4 bases at V and 2 bases at J; junction bases unmatched: 11. CDR3 length: 19 residues.

The rearrangement uses TRBV19 and TRBJ2-3; 7 nucleotides line up with TRBD2. Looked up from germline, CDR1 is LNHDA and CDR2 is SQIVND (reference sequence). The length of the CDR3 is 14 residues. V trimming: 5 bases; J trimming: 10 bases; junction bases outside the gene matches: 12. This CDR3 is CASSSRGSGRAQYF. As DNA, the CDR3 is TGTGCCAGTAGTTCCCGGGGCTCAGGGAGGGCGCAGTATTTT.